The 26 T cell receptor beta chains given below trace back to one sample, sequenced in a study of blood T cell repertoires in COVID-19. Clones were read by immunoSEQ multiplex PCR, and TCRdb kept only the in-frame ones, dropping some. Of roughly 260,000 clones detected, over 75% appear once; the ten largest clones hold around 2%. The specimen was PBMCs or T cells enriched from blood (not recorded which). These receptors all stem from a woman in her forties or fifties who had recovered from COVID-19.

This sequence joins TRBV7-9 and TRBJ2-1, with TRBD2 identical over 9 bases. Trimming removed 8 bases from V and 1 base from J; junction bases left unmatched: 3. Looked up from germline, CDR1 is SEHNR and CDR2 is FQNEAQ (reference sequence). CDR3 length: 14 residues. CDR3 amino acids: CASGSGGSYNEQFF. The CDR3 nucleotides read TGTGCCAGCGGAAGCGGGGGGTCCTACAATGAGCAGTTCTTC.

CDR3: CASSRPGDYEQYF. The CDR3 DNA reads TGTGCCAGCAGCCGTCCAGGGGATTACGAGCAGTACTTC. This rearrangement joins TRBV27 to TRBJ2-7; D might be TRBD1 (6 bases). V was cut by 6 bases and J by 4 bases, with 13 bases left in between. Per germline, CDR1 MNHEY and CDR2 SMNVEV (reference sequence). This CDR3 spans 13 amino acids.

The chain has TRBV7-8 and TRBJ1-1; D gene ambiguous. The CDR3 contains 12 residues. V was clipped by 3 bases and J by 3 bases, with 5 bases between them. Germline V gene lookup returns CDR1 SGHVS and CDR2 FQNEAQ. The CDR3 region is CASSFGDTEAFF. CDR3 bases: TGTGCCAGCAGCTTCGGGGACACTGAAGCTTTCTTT.

The V and J genes are TRBV10-2 and TRBJ2-7, with D possibly matching TRBD2 (6 bases). Trimming took off 1 base at V and 3 bases at J, with 7 bases between the two ends. The CDR3 is 13 amino acids. Germline-derived CDR1 and CDR2 are WSHSY and SAAADI. The CDR3 region is CASSELRGYEQYF. The CDR3 DNA reads TGCGCCAGCAGTGAGTTGCGGGGCTACGAGCAGTACTTC.

V and J are TRBV27 and TRBJ1-1; D unresolved. This CDR3 is built from 16 residues. Germline CDR1 MNHEY, CDR2 SMNVEV (reference sequence). Trimming pared 4 bases from V and 0 bases from J, leaving 15 bases between. The CDR3 region is CASSSGGRVLNTEAFF. The DNA for the CDR3 is TGTGCCAGCAGTTCAGGAGGGAGGGTACTGAACACTGAAGCTTTCTTT.

The table lists this clone with many counts. J is TRBJ2-7 and V is TRBV9; perhaps TRBD2 as D (5 bases). The V and J ends lost 4 bases and 0 bases respectively, with 8 bases between them. The CDR3 is made up of 13 amino acids. Germline-derived CDR1 and CDR2 are SGDLS and YYNGEE. The CDR3 loop reads CASSPSRSYEQYF. The CDR3 nucleotides are TGTGCCAGCAGCCCTAGCCGCTCCTACGAGCAGTACTTC.

This chain connects TRBV7-8 to TRBJ1-1, with D maybe TRBD1 (6 bases). The V end lost 5 bases, the J end lost 5 bases, and 21 bases lay between the germline ends. Germline CDR1 is SGHVS and CDR2 is FQNEAQ. The CDR3 is made up of 16 amino acids. CDR3 bases: TGTGCCAGCAGCCCGGTCATCTTGGGGGCGTTGACTGAAGCTTTCTTT. Translation: CASSPVILGALTEAFF.

This chain connects TRBV4-2 to TRBJ2-1; D not resolved. Trimming took 0 bases from V and 3 from J, leaving 12 bases between them. Germline V lookup: CDR1 LGHNA, CDR2 YNFKEQ. This CDR3 has 16 amino acids. This CDR3 reads CASSQDFASIYNEQFF. In DNA form, the CDR3 reads TGTGCCAGCAGCCAAGATTTTGCTAGTATCTACAATGAGCAGTTCTTC.

The chain links TRBV18 to TRBJ1-2, with D maybe TRBD1 (5 bases). Trimming shortened V by 5 bases and J by 1 base, and 11 bases separated the two germline ends. This CDR3 has 14 residues. The germline gives CDR1 KGHSH, CDR2 LQKENI. DNA for the CDR3: TGTGCCAGCTCAGCTCAGGGATTTAACTATGGCTACACCTTC. It yields the protein CASSAQGFNYGYTF.

The chain carries TRBV7-9 and TRBJ1-2; D uncertain. Germline CDR1 is SEHNR and CDR2 is FQNEAQ (reference sequence). This CDR3 has 13 amino acids. The germline V and J ends were trimmed by 0 bases and 7 bases, with 9 bases remaining between them. The chain's CDR3 is CASSLASPGGYTF. The CDR3 nucleotides read TGTGCCAGCAGCTTAGCCTCCCCGGGTGGCTACACCTTC. The entire variable domain, with the rest obtained from reference TRBV7-9 and TRBJ1-2, is as follows: DTGVSQNPRHKITKRGQNVTFRCDPISEHNRLYWYRQTLGQGPEFLTYFQNEAQLEKSRLLSDRFSAERPKGSFSTLEIQRTEQGDSAMYLCASSLASPGGYTFGSGTRLTVV.

CDR3 protein: CASSLWSSGTGDTGELFF. The CDR3 nucleotides read TGTGCCAGCAGCTTATGGTCCTCCGGGACAGGGGACACCGGGGAGCTGTTTTTT. The V and J genes are TRBV7-3 and TRBJ2-2; TRBD1 matches at 10 bases. The V gene's germline CDR1 is SGHTA and CDR2 FQGTGA. J gave up 3 bases and V 2 bases, and 9 bases lay outside the gene matches. There are 18 residues in the CDR3.

The chain carries TRBV28 and TRBJ2-3; 8 bases are a match to TRBD2. Germline assignment: CDR1 MDHEN and CDR2 SYDVKM. V lost 7 bases to trimming and J lost 4 bases; unmatched junction nucleotides: 16. This CDR3 is 17 amino acids long. The CDR3 bases are TGTGCCAGCACTCTAGGGGCCGGGAGGGCCTGGTCAGATACGCAGTATTTT. Translating it yields CASTLGAGRAWSDTQYF.

The genes are TRBV2 and TRBJ2-7; a weak D match, TRBD2 (6 bases). The germline V gene encodes CDR1 SNHLY and CDR2 FYNNEI. The ends were cut back, 4 bases at V and 5 bases at J, with 18 bases in the middle. This CDR3 spans 15 amino acids. The CDR3 coding sequence is TGTGCCAGCAGTGCAGTAGGAGGGAGGTCCCACGAGCAGTACTTC. This translates into CASSAVGGRSHEQYF.

The rearrangement links TRBV4-1 to TRBJ2-2, with TRBD1 matching over 7 bases. V shed 1 base, J shed 2 bases, and the junction held 7 bases outside the gene matches. The CDR3 sequence is 17 residues long. The germline gives CDR1 MGHRA, CDR2 YSYEKL. The CDR3 loop is CASSQGPDRANTGELFF. The CDR3 DNA reads TGCGCCAGCAGCCAAGGACCCGACAGGGCAAACACCGGGGAGCTGTTTTTT.

This clone has a single count. The chain joins TRBV10-3 to TRBJ1-1; 12 bases match TRBD1. With 0 bases clipped from V and 7 bases from J, the junction kept 9 bases outside the gene matches. CDR1 and CDR2 from the germline V gene are ENHRY and SYGVKD. The CDR3 covers 17 residues. The CDR3 nucleotides read TGTGCCATCAGTGAGTCCGGGACAGGGGGCGGTGATGGTGAAGCTTTCTTT. Translating it yields CAISESGTGGGDGEAFF.

The chain employs TRBV4-2 and TRBJ2-1; 7 nucleotides align to TRBD2. This CDR3 is built from 17 residues. Germline assignment: CDR1 LGHNA and CDR2 YNFKEQ. The ends lost 0 bases at V and 4 bases at J; junction bases unmatched: 9. The CDR3 sequence: CASSQDGSSGTYNEQFF. CDR3 DNA sequence: TGTGCCAGCAGCCAAGATGGGTCTAGCGGAACTTACAATGAGCAGTTCTTC.

V and J are TRBV28 and TRBJ2-7, with D possibly being TRBD1 (7 bases). This CDR3 contains 15 residues. Trimming stripped 6 bases from V and 6 bases from J, with 21 bases between. Per the germline V gene, CDR1 is MDHEN and CDR2 is SYDVKM. CDR3 residues: CASSPRGRPSSEQYF. The CDR3 DNA sequence: TGTGCCAGCAGCCCCAGGGGGAGGCCCTCATCCGAGCAGTACTTC.

This clone was found once. The chain employs TRBV11-1 and TRBJ2-1, with TRBD1 identical over 9 bases. The CDR3 spans 15 residues. Germline CDR1 and CDR2: SGHAT and FQDESV (reference sequence). V lost 6 bases to trimming and J lost 5 bases; unmatched junction nucleotides: 8. The CDR3 bases are TGTGCCAGCAGTATCGGGACAGGGATTAACAATGAGCAGTTCTTC. It yields the protein CASSIGTGINNEQFF.

V and J are TRBV5-1 and TRBJ1-4; 9 bases line up with TRBD1. The trim removed 4 bases at V and 8 bases at J, leaving 12 bases unmatched. The CDR3 sequence is 16 residues long. From germline, CDR1 is SGHRS and CDR2 YFSETQ. The CDR3 sequence is CASSPDGGQGREKLFF. CDR3 DNA sequence: TGCGCCAGCAGCCCGGATGGGGGACAGGGCCGAGAAAAACTGTTTTTT.

CDR3 nucleotides: TGCAGCGTTTGGAGGACAGGGAACACTGAAGCTTTCTTT. Translated, it gives CSVWRTGNTEAFF. The V call is TRBV29-1, the J call TRBJ1-1, with TRBD1 identical over 7 bases. V was clipped by 5 bases and J by 1 base; unmatched bases: 4. CDR1 SQVTM and CDR2 ANQGSEA come from the germline V gene. The length of the CDR3 is 13 residues.

The V call is TRBV5-1, the J call TRBJ1-5; 10 nucleotides align to TRBD1. V shed 3 bases and J 2 bases; nucleotides not matched to a gene: 2. Germline CDR1 SGHRS, CDR2 YFSETQ. The length of the CDR3 is 15 residues. The CDR3 sequence is CASSWGTGGNQPQHF. DNA of the CDR3: TGCGCCAGCAGCTGGGGGACAGGGGGCAATCAGCCCCAGCATTTT.

The chain's CDR3 is CAISPGQGYDEAFF. The CDR3 DNA follows: TGTGCCATCAGCCCGGGACAGGGGTATGATGAAGCTTTCTTT. This sequence joins TRBV10-3 and TRBJ1-1; 10 nucleotides align to TRBD1. V gave up 6 bases and J gave up 7 bases; unmatched junction bases: 8. The germline CDR1 and CDR2 sequences are ENHRY and SYGVKD. The CDR3 is made up of 14 amino acids.

The V call is TRBV6-5, the J call TRBJ1-1; the D gene is possibly TRBD1 (5 bases). V was trimmed by 4 bases and J by 8 bases, leaving 11 bases between them. This CDR3 has 12 amino acids. Germline V gene sequence: CDR1 MNHEY, CDR2 SVGAGI. In DNA, the CDR3 is TGTGCCAGCAGTTGTATCGCAGGGGAAGCTTTCTTT. Amino acid sequence: CASSCIAGEAFF.

The genes are TRBV5-1 and TRBJ1-3; perhaps TRBD1 as D (5 bases). This CDR3 contains 14 residues. V dropped 2 bases and J dropped 2 bases, with 8 bases sitting between them. Per germline, CDR1 SGHRS and CDR2 YFSETQ. CDR3 loop: CASSFDSTGNTIYF. For the CDR3, the DNA is TGCGCCAGCAGCTTCGACAGTACTGGAAACACCATATATTTT.

This clone was seen only once. The chain carries TRBV6-5 and TRBJ2-7; D perhaps matches TRBD2 (7 bases). Trimming pared 5 bases from V and 1 base from J, leaving 9 bases between. This CDR3 region has 13 residues. In germline, CDR1 is MNHEY, CDR2 SVGAGI. CDR3 residues: CASSRGGSYEQYF. CDR3 bases: TGTGCCAGCAGTAGGGGGGGGTCCTACGAGCAGTACTTC.

The gene calls are TRBV5-5 and TRBJ1-5, with TRBD1 matching 11 bases. The CDR3 loop spans 15 amino acids. Germline-derived CDR1 and CDR2 are SGHKS and YYEKEE (reference sequence). The V gene end was trimmed by 3 bases and the J gene end by 2 bases; junction bases not matched to a gene: 1. Written as DNA, the CDR3 is TGTGCCAGCAGCTCGGGACAGGGGGGCAATCAGCCCCAGCATTTT. It codes for CASSSGQGGNQPQHF.